This is a list of T cell receptor beta chains from one sample in a study of OX40 agonist ivuxolimab in advanced cancers. The repertoire was sequenced with immunoSEQ multiplex PCR; TCRdb's copy has only in-frame clones and lacks some. This table has 20,000 to 25,000 clones, 86% appearing once. The sequencing here drew on CD4+ or CD8+ T cells sorted from blood, taken in a trial of the OX40 agonist ivuxolimab. The receptors were gathered from an adult with an advanced solid tumor such as melanoma, head and neck, liver or kidney cancer. Both conserved end residues are part of each CDR3. D genes are given only for firm matches. Expanded clones are given a class, and other clones once, few, many or no size at all.

TRBJ2-1	once	TRBV10-2	-	CASSESSPYNEQFF	TGCGCCAGCAGTGAGTCGAGTCCCTACAATGAGCAGTTCTTC
TRBJ1-2	-	TRBV10-3	TRBD1	CAISELAGGPSGGYTF	TGTGCCATCAGTGAGTTGGCAGGGGGGCCCAGCGGTGGCTACACCTTC
TRBJ2-1	-	TRBV11-3	-	CASSLWGDRDYNEQFF	TGTGCCAGCAGCTTATGGGGGGACAGAGATTACAATGAGCAGTTCTTC
TRBJ2-1	-	TRBV7-5	-	CASSAQGLSLDEQFF	TGTGCCAGCAGCGCACAGGGTCTGAGTCTCGATGAGCAGTTCTTC
TRBJ1-1	few	TRBV30	-	CAWSHGENTEAFF	TGTGCCTGGAGTCATGGGGAGAACACTGAAGCTTTCTTT
TRBJ2-3	-	TRBV6-5	TRBD1	CASSSGTGVTDTQYF	TGTGCCAGCTCCTCCGGGACAGGGGTTACAGATACGCAGTATTTT
TRBJ2-7	-	TRBV28	TRBD1	CASSLEGTGYIYEQYF	TGTGCCAGCAGTTTGGAAGGGACAGGGTACATCTACGAGCAGTACTTC
TRBJ2-7	-	TRBV11-2	TRBD2	CASSLTSSGSSSYEQYF	TGTGCCAGCAGCTTAACGTCTAGCGGGAGTTCCTCCTACGAGCAGTACTTC
TRBJ2-5	once	TRBV10-3	TRBD1	CATLPPGQAHETQYF	TGTGCCACACTCCCGCCTGGACAGGCACATGAGACCCAGTACTTC
TRBJ1-1	-	TRBV10-3	-	CALLRSGPNTEAFF	TGTGCCTTGCTTCGTTCAGGGCCGAACACTGAAGCTTTCTTT
TRBJ2-7	-	TRBV20-1	-	CSASWGYEQYF	TGCAGTGCTAGTTGGGGCTACGAGCAGTACTTC
TRBJ1-3	-	TRBV14	TRBD1	CASSQDRGLGNTIYF	TGTGCCAGCAGCCAAGACAGGGGGCTTGGAAACACCATATATTTT
TRBJ2-4	-	TRBV6-5	-	CAIRQATKNIQYF	TGTGCCATCCGCCAGGCGACCAAAAACATTCAGTACTTC
TRBJ2-1	once	TRBV11-2	-	CASSSHFRSSYNEQFF	TGTGCTAGCAGCTCCCATTTTCGAAGCTCCTACAATGAGCAGTTCTTC
TRBJ2-1	-	TRBV6-5	-	CASSYRWGHNEQFF	TGTGCCAGCAGTTACAGGTGGGGGCACAATGAGCAGTTCTTC
TRBJ2-7	-	TRBV9	-	CASSPGYEQYF	TGTGCCAGCAGCCCAGGGTACGAGCAGTACTTC
TRBJ2-7	-	TRBV7-9	-	CASSTWDIPYEQYF	TGTGCCAGCAGCACCTGGGACATCCCCTACGAGCAGTACTTC
TRBJ2-7	once	TRBV6-5	-	CASSYPPYEQYF	TGTGCCAGCAGTTACCCGCCCTACGAGCAGTACTTC
TRBJ2-1	few	TRBV4-1	TRBD1	CASSRQGPYNEQFF	TGCGCCAGCAGCCGACAGGGACCCTACAATGAGCAGTTCTTC
TRBJ2-7	-	TRBV27	TRBD2	CASSFLTGTSGPYEQYF	TGTGCCAGCAGTTTCCTAACCGGGACTAGCGGTCCCTACGAGCAGTACTTC
TRBJ2-7	few	TRBV7-9	TRBD1	CASTGPGQGFYEQYF	TGTGCCAGCACCGGGCCGGGACAGGGGTTCTACGAGCAGTACTTC
TRBJ2-7	-	TRBV28	TRBD2	CASSQLAGVYEQYF	TGTGCCAGCAGTCAACTAGCGGGAGTTTACGAGCAGTACTTC
TRBJ2-5	few	TRBV5-3	-	CASSWRGVGQETQYF	TGTGCCAGCAGCTGGCGTGGGGTTGGCCAAGAGACCCAGTACTTC
TRBJ2-2	-	TRBV6-6	-	CASSFYDTTGELFF	TGTGCCAGCAGTTTTTATGACACAACCGGGGAGCTGTTTTTT
TRBJ1-2	-	TRBV14	TRBD1	CASSQVGQGTNYGYTF	TGTGCCAGCAGCCAAGTCGGACAGGGTACTAACTATGGCTACACCTTC
TRBJ2-6	-	TRBV7-9	-	CASSLGSPYSSGANVLTF	TGTGCCAGCAGCTTAGGGTCGCCTTATTCCTCTGGGGCCAACGTCCTGACTTTC
TRBJ2-7	-	TRBV11-2	-	CASSTFAYEQYF	TGTGCCAGCAGCACCTTTGCCTACGAGCAGTACTTC
TRBJ2-7	-	TRBV14	TRBD1	CASSPWTGSSYEQYF	TGTGCCAGCAGCCCTTGGACAGGGAGCTCCTACGAGCAGTACTTC
TRBJ1-4	-	TRBV7-9	-	CASRLNEKLFF	TGTGCCAGTCGGCTGAATGAAAAACTGTTTTTT
TRBJ1-3	-	TRBV7-8	-	CASSLVGNTIYF	TGTGCCAGCAGCTTAGTCGGAAACACCATATATTTT
TRBJ1-3	-	TRBV9	TRBD1	CASSDRDRVRGDFGNTIYF	TGTGCCAGCAGCGACCGGGACAGGGTTAGGGGCGACTTTGGAAACACCATATATTTT
TRBJ2-1	-	TRBV7-3	-	CASSLTRAYNEQFF	TGTGCCAGCAGCTTAACTAGGGCCTACAATGAGCAGTTCTTC
TRBJ1-1	-	TRBV28	-	CASTHPLNTEAFF	TGTGCCAGCACCCATCCACTGAACACTGAAGCTTTCTTT
TRBJ2-2	-	TRBV11-2	-	CASSLATTGELFF	TGTGCCAGCAGCTTAGCGACCACCGGGGAGCTGTTTTTT
TRBJ2-1	-	TRBV4-1	TRBD1	CASSQYRGSRNEQFF	TGCGCCAGCAGCCAGTACAGGGGGAGCAGGAATGAGCAGTTCTTC
TRBJ2-1	-	TRBV9	TRBD2	CASSAGGGGNEQFF	TGTGCCAGCAGCGCGGGGGGTGGCGGAAATGAGCAGTTCTTC
TRBJ1-1	-	TRBV6-1	TRBD1	CASSEGDRGDTEAFF	TGTGCCAGCAGTGAGGGGGACAGGGGGGACACTGAAGCTTTCTTT
TRBJ1-1	-	TRBV6-1	-	CASNWANTEAFF	TGTGCCAGCAACTGGGCGAACACTGAAGCTTTCTTT
TRBJ1-2	-	TRBV15	TRBD1	CATSLDRGVGYTF	TGTGCCACCAGCTTGGACAGGGGAGTTGGCTACACCTTC
TRBJ1-1	-	TRBV27	-	CASSHGTFDEAFF	TGTGCCAGCAGCCATGGGACTTTCGATGAAGCTTTCTTT
TRBJ2-2	-	TRBV30	TRBD2	CAWSVGLAGATGELFF	TGTGCCTGGAGTGTAGGGCTAGCGGGGGCCACCGGGGAGCTGTTTTTT
TRBJ2-7	-	TRBV15	TRBD1	CATLNKQGNEQYF	TGTGCCACCCTAAATAAACAGGGGAACGAGCAGTACTTC
TRBJ2-2	-	TRBV5-1	-	CASSLLGQPGGELFF	TGCGCCAGCAGCTTGCTCGGTCAGCCGGGCGGGGAGCTGTTTTTT
TRBJ2-7	-	TRBV6-5	-	CASYVFSGEQYF	TGTGCCAGTTACGTCTTCTCGGGGGAGCAGTACTTC
TRBJ2-4	once	TRBV19	TRBD2	CASSLAGAWRNIQYF	TGTGCCAGTAGTCTAGCGGGGGCCTGGAGGAACATTCAGTACTTC
TRBJ2-1	-	TRBV15	-	CATSRERIRDASSYNEQFF	TGTGCCACCAGCAGAGAACGCATAAGGGACGCGAGCTCCTACAATGAGCAGTTCTTC
TRBJ1-4	-	TRBV7-3	TRBD1	CASSFEPSRDRVSNEKLFF	TGTGCCAGCAGCTTTGAACCGTCCCGGGACAGGGTGAGTAATGAAAAACTGTTTTTT
TRBJ2-5	-	TRBV19	-	CASSQAGIQETQYF	TGTGCCAGTAGTCAGGCAGGTATCCAAGAGACCCAGTACTTC